The clone carrying this T cell receptor (beta chain) was found a few times. Its antigen is unidentified. This record comes from a study of CD8 T cells in ankylosing spondylitis. The germline CDR1 and CDR2 sequences are MNHNS and SASEGT. V gave up 6 bases and J gave up 0 bases, with 9 bases separating them. The CDR3 extends over 13 amino acids. Study observations and caveats: A subset of motif variants has previously been described in the synovial fluid and blood of reactive arthritis. Disease-linked clones displayed a CD8+ phenotype and appeared relatively rarely in peripheral blood.

TCRdb reprocessed the 5' RACE reads via MiXCR and lists one record per CDR3 protein. The sample records 150,000 to 200,000 distinct CDR3 sequences, approximately 10% being singletons. This clonotype originated in a male donor with ankylosing spondylitis or in good health (not recorded which). The chain is built from TRBV6-1 and TRBJ2-7; D is perhaps TRBD1 (5 bases). Source material: blood, either unsorted or a sorted T cell fraction (not recorded which). DNA of the CDR3: TGTGCCAGCAGCCGACAGATCTCCTACGAGCAGTACTTC. This encodes CASSRQISYEQYF.